A selection of T cell receptor beta chains follows, all from one sample in a study of cytomegalovirus exposure and HLA in healthy donors. Sequencing used immunoSEQ multiplex PCR; TCRdb keeps in-frame clones, though not all of them. The data show roughly 190,000 clones, roughly 86% seen once. Sequences were obtained from PBMCs. The receptors were gathered from a woman younger than 30 in good health and CMV-seronegative. The CDR3 runs from the conserved cysteine through the conserved F or W. Fields, in order: D gene, clone size, CDR3 length, J gene, V gene, CDR3 DNA, CDR3 protein. D genes are given only for firm matches. Size is stated for part of the rows, as once, few or many counts, or as a class when the clone is expanded.

d_call: NA
clone_size: NA
cdr3_length: 16
j_call: TRBJ1-3
v_call: TRBV9
cdr3_nt: TGTGCCAGCAGCGTAGGATCGGGATGGTCTGGAAACACCATATATTTT
cdr3_aa: CASSVGSGWSGNTIYF

d_call: TRBD2
clone_size: NA
cdr3_length: 16
j_call: TRBJ2-3
v_call: TRBV30
cdr3_nt: TGTGCCTGGAGTGTACTTATGGGCGGGGGGGCAGATACGCAGTATTTT
cdr3_aa: CAWSVLMGGGADTQYF

d_call: NA
clone_size: NA
cdr3_length: 16
j_call: TRBJ2-7
v_call: TRBV4-1
cdr3_nt: TGCGCCAGCAGCCCAGGGGGTTGGGGGGTGACCTACGAGCAGTACTTC
cdr3_aa: CASSPGGWGVTYEQYF

d_call: TRBD2
clone_size: NA
cdr3_length: 15
j_call: TRBJ2-5
v_call: TRBV5-4
cdr3_nt: TGTGCCAGCAGCTTGGCGGGGGGGGACCTAAAGACCCAGTACTTC
cdr3_aa: CASSLAGGDLKTQYF

d_call: NA
clone_size: few
cdr3_length: 15
j_call: TRBJ2-7
v_call: TRBV5-1
cdr3_nt: TGCGCCAGCAGCTTGGGCGGGATCAGCTCCTACGAGCAGTACTTC
cdr3_aa: CASSLGGISSYEQYF

d_call: NA
clone_size: NA
cdr3_length: 15
j_call: TRBJ1-4
v_call: TRBV4-1
cdr3_nt: TGCGCCAGCAGCCAGTGGGGGGGCTTCGGCGAAAAACTGTTTTTT
cdr3_aa: CASSQWGGFGEKLFF

d_call: TRBD2
clone_size: NA
cdr3_length: 13
j_call: TRBJ2-7
v_call: TRBV11-1
cdr3_nt: TGTGCCAGCAGCCAGGGACTACATTACGAGCAGTACTTC
cdr3_aa: CASSQGLHYEQYF

d_call: NA
clone_size: NA
cdr3_length: 14
j_call: TRBJ1-1
v_call: TRBV5-6
cdr3_nt: TGTGCCAGCAGCTTGGCAGATCATAACACTGAAGCTTTCTTT
cdr3_aa: CASSLADHNTEAFF

d_call: NA
clone_size: NA
cdr3_length: 17
j_call: TRBJ1-5
v_call: TRBV27
cdr3_nt: TGTGCCAGCAGTTTGAAGGGACACTTTTTATTAGGTCAGCCCCAGCATTTT
cdr3_aa: CASSLKGHFLLGQPQHF

d_call: NA
clone_size: few
cdr3_length: 15
j_call: TRBJ1-5
v_call: TRBV5-8
cdr3_nt: TGTGCCAGCAGCTTGGACGGGAATAGCAATCAGCCCCAGCATTTT
cdr3_aa: CASSLDGNSNQPQHF

d_call: TRBD2
clone_size: NA
cdr3_length: 19
j_call: TRBJ2-5
v_call: TRBV7-9
cdr3_nt: TGTGCCAGCAGTTTCCCCGCTACTAGACTAGCGGGATATCAAGAGACCCAGTACTTC
cdr3_aa: CASSFPATRLAGYQETQYF

d_call: NA
clone_size: NA
cdr3_length: 16
j_call: TRBJ2-3
v_call: TRBV5-1
cdr3_nt: TGCGCCAGCAGCTTGGTTCGCGGCGGTAGCACAGATACGCAGTATTTT
cdr3_aa: CASSLVRGGSTDTQYF

d_call: NA
clone_size: once
cdr3_length: 14
j_call: TRBJ1-2
v_call: TRBV27
cdr3_nt: TGTGCCAGCAGTTTTAGTGCGGGGAACTATGGCTACACCTTC
cdr3_aa: CASSFSAGNYGYTF

d_call: NA
clone_size: NA
cdr3_length: 18
j_call: TRBJ1-4
v_call: TRBV4-1
cdr3_nt: TGCGCCAGCAGCCAAGTTTCGGGGCGTACAGGGCGCGGTGAAAAACTGTTTTTT
cdr3_aa: CASSQVSGRTGRGEKLFF

d_call: NA
clone_size: few
cdr3_length: 13
j_call: TRBJ2-5
v_call: TRBV6-5
cdr3_nt: TGTGCCAGCAGTTTACCGGGACAAGAGACCCAGTACTTC
cdr3_aa: CASSLPGQETQYF

d_call: TRBD1
clone_size: NA
cdr3_length: 15
j_call: TRBJ1-4
v_call: TRBV15
cdr3_nt: TGTGCCACCAGCAGGGACAGGGTTGATGACGAAAAACTGTTTTTT
cdr3_aa: CATSRDRVDDEKLFF

d_call: NA
clone_size: NA
cdr3_length: 13
j_call: TRBJ1-2
v_call: TRBV21-1
cdr3_nt: TGTGCCAGCAGCAAACCCCTGCGTAATGGCTACACCTTC
cdr3_aa: CASSKPLRNGYTF

d_call: NA
clone_size: once
cdr3_length: 14
j_call: TRBJ2-3
v_call: TRBV4-1
cdr3_nt: TGCGCCAGCAGCCAAGATCCAGATCCCGATACGCAGTATTTT
cdr3_aa: CASSQDPDPDTQYF

d_call: TRBD2
clone_size: NA
cdr3_length: 15
j_call: TRBJ2-5
v_call: TRBV10-3
cdr3_nt: TGTGCCATCAGACGGGGTAGCGGGGTTTTAGAGACCCAGTACTTC
cdr3_aa: CAIRRGSGVLETQYF

d_call: TRBD2
clone_size: NA
cdr3_length: 16
j_call: TRBJ2-1
v_call: TRBV4-1
cdr3_nt: TGCGCCAGCAGCCAAGAGCCTAGCGGGACCTACAATGAGCAGTTCTTC
cdr3_aa: CASSQEPSGTYNEQFF

d_call: TRBD1
clone_size: NA
cdr3_length: 15
j_call: TRBJ1-4
v_call: TRBV29-1
cdr3_nt: TGCAGCGTAGGACAGGGAAGATTAACTAATGAAAAACTGTTTTTT
cdr3_aa: CSVGQGRLTNEKLFF

d_call: NA
clone_size: NA
cdr3_length: 16
j_call: TRBJ2-2
v_call: TRBV25-1
cdr3_nt: TGTGCCAGCAGTGGGCTCAACTTCGAGGGCACCGGGGAGCTGTTTTTT
cdr3_aa: CASSGLNFEGTGELFF

d_call: NA
clone_size: NA
cdr3_length: 15
j_call: TRBJ2-6
v_call: TRBV11-1
cdr3_nt: TGTGCCAGCAGCTCTTTGAGCTCTGGGGCCAACGTCCTGACTTTC
cdr3_aa: CASSSLSSGANVLTF

d_call: NA
clone_size: NA
cdr3_length: 13
j_call: TRBJ2-7
v_call: TRBV29-1
cdr3_nt: TGCAGCGTTGGAGGCCGGGGAGCCTACGAGCAGTACTTC
cdr3_aa: CSVGGRGAYEQYF

d_call: TRBD1
clone_size: NA
cdr3_length: 20
j_call: TRBJ2-6
v_call: TRBV4-1
cdr3_nt: TGCGCCAGCAGCCAAAGGGAGCAGGGGGCGCAAGTCTCTGGGGCCAACGTCCTGACTTTC
cdr3_aa: CASSQREQGAQVSGANVLTF

d_call: TRBD1
clone_size: NA
cdr3_length: 15
j_call: TRBJ2-7
v_call: TRBV5-1
cdr3_nt: TGCGCCAGCAGCTTGACCGGGACAGGTTCCTACGAGCAGTACTTC
cdr3_aa: CASSLTGTGSYEQYF

d_call: TRBD2
clone_size: NA
cdr3_length: 16
j_call: TRBJ2-7
v_call: TRBV30
cdr3_nt: TGTGCCTGGAGCCTAGGACTAGCGGGAGAGGGCTACGAGCAGTACTTC
cdr3_aa: CAWSLGLAGEGYEQYF

d_call: NA
clone_size: NA
cdr3_length: 14
j_call: TRBJ1-1
v_call: TRBV25-1
cdr3_nt: TGTGCCAGCAGTCAGGCTGGAAAGAACACTGAAGCTTTCTTT
cdr3_aa: CASSQAGKNTEAFF

d_call: NA
clone_size: NA
cdr3_length: 14
j_call: TRBJ1-1
v_call: TRBV27
cdr3_nt: TGTGCCAGCAGCCTCGGAGGCTTGGTCACTGAAGCTTTCTTT
cdr3_aa: CASSLGGLVTEAFF

d_call: NA
clone_size: NA
cdr3_length: 13
j_call: TRBJ1-1
v_call: TRBV10-3
cdr3_nt: TGTGCCATCAGTGGCGGGAAGGGGACTGAAGCTTTCTTT
cdr3_aa: CAISGGKGTEAFF

d_call: TRBD1
clone_size: NA
cdr3_length: 14
j_call: TRBJ1-1
v_call: TRBV18
cdr3_nt: TGTGCCAGCTCCGGGACAGGGGTGGGCACTGAAGCTTTCTTT
cdr3_aa: CASSGTGVGTEAFF

d_call: TRBD1
clone_size: once
cdr3_length: 14
j_call: TRBJ1-2
v_call: TRBV5-6
cdr3_nt: TGTGCCAGCAGCCGCCGGGACAGGGGGTATGGCTACACCTTC
cdr3_aa: CASSRRDRGYGYTF

d_call: TRBD1
clone_size: NA
cdr3_length: 17
j_call: TRBJ1-5
v_call: TRBV2
cdr3_nt: TGTGCCAGCAAAGGGACAGGGGATCCCACTAGCAATCAGCCCCAGCATTTT
cdr3_aa: CASKGTGDPTSNQPQHF

d_call: NA
clone_size: NA
cdr3_length: 15
j_call: TRBJ2-7
v_call: TRBV7-8
cdr3_nt: TGTGCCAGCAGCTTAGCGGGACTCAAACCCGTCGAGCAGTACTTC
cdr3_aa: CASSLAGLKPVEQYF

d_call: NA
clone_size: NA
cdr3_length: 17
j_call: TRBJ2-2
v_call: TRBV4-2
cdr3_nt: TGTGCCAGCAGCCAAGAATGGGGGGGGGCCACCACCGGGGAGCTGTTTTTT
cdr3_aa: CASSQEWGGATTGELFF

d_call: TRBD2
clone_size: NA
cdr3_length: 17
j_call: TRBJ2-3
v_call: TRBV4-2
cdr3_nt: TGTGCCAGCAGCCAAGATCGAGCGGGGGCCTACACAGATACGCAGTATTTT
cdr3_aa: CASSQDRAGAYTDTQYF

d_call: TRBD1
clone_size: once
cdr3_length: 14
j_call: TRBJ2-2
v_call: TRBV6-5
cdr3_nt: TGTGCCAGCAGCTGGACAGGGGACGACGGGGAGCTGTTTTTT
cdr3_aa: CASSWTGDDGELFF

d_call: NA
clone_size: once
cdr3_length: 13
j_call: TRBJ2-7
v_call: TRBV10-1
cdr3_nt: TGCGCCAGCAGTGAGAGAGCGGAGGCCGAGCAGTACTTC
cdr3_aa: CASSERAEAEQYF

d_call: TRBD2
clone_size: NA
cdr3_length: 14
j_call: TRBJ2-1
v_call: TRBV25-1
cdr3_nt: TGTGCCAGCAGAAGGACTAGCGGGGGCAATGAGCAGTTCTTC
cdr3_aa: CASRRTSGGNEQFF

d_call: NA
clone_size: NA
cdr3_length: 12
j_call: TRBJ2-7
v_call: TRBV5-4
cdr3_nt: TGTGCCAGCAAAGGACAGGCGGGGGAGCAGTACTTC
cdr3_aa: CASKGQAGEQYF

d_call: NA
clone_size: NA
cdr3_length: 14
j_call: TRBJ1-4
v_call: TRBV30
cdr3_nt: TGTGCCTGGAGATCATCCGATCTGAGTGAAAAACTGTTTTTT
cdr3_aa: CAWRSSDLSEKLFF

d_call: TRBD2
clone_size: NA
cdr3_length: 15
j_call: TRBJ2-2
v_call: TRBV6-6
cdr3_nt: TGTGCCAGCGCAAGACTAGCGGGGGAGACCGGGGAGCTGTTTTTT
cdr3_aa: CASARLAGETGELFF

d_call: TRBD1
clone_size: NA
cdr3_length: 17
j_call: TRBJ2-7
v_call: TRBV18
cdr3_nt: TGTGCCAGCTCCGCGTGGCCCGGACAGGGGGAGTCGAACGAGCAGTACTTC
cdr3_aa: CASSAWPGQGESNEQYF

d_call: NA
clone_size: NA
cdr3_length: 16
j_call: TRBJ1-5
v_call: TRBV7-8
cdr3_nt: TGTGCCAGCAGCCCTTCGGGGGGAAGGAGCAATCAGCCCCAGCATTTT
cdr3_aa: CASSPSGGRSNQPQHF

d_call: NA
clone_size: NA
cdr3_length: 15
j_call: TRBJ1-1
v_call: TRBV2
cdr3_nt: TGTGCCAGCAATCACCCAGGGGCTACAAACACTGAAGCTTTCTTT
cdr3_aa: CASNHPGATNTEAFF

d_call: NA
clone_size: NA
cdr3_length: 16
j_call: TRBJ2-7
v_call: TRBV2
cdr3_nt: TGTGCCAGCAGGCTCACTACAGGTCTAGGCTCCTACGAGCAGTACTTC
cdr3_aa: CASRLTTGLGSYEQYF

d_call: NA
clone_size: NA
cdr3_length: 16
j_call: TRBJ2-7
v_call: TRBV5-4
cdr3_nt: TGTGCCAGCAGCTTGGATCCAAACCCGAGCCGATACGAGCAGTACTTC
cdr3_aa: CASSLDPNPSRYEQYF

d_call: TRBD2
clone_size: few
cdr3_length: 18
j_call: TRBJ2-3
v_call: TRBV10-1
cdr3_nt: TGCGCCAGCAGTGAGTGGGGACTAGAAAAGTCGAGCACAGATACGCAGTATTTT
cdr3_aa: CASSEWGLEKSSTDTQYF

d_call: NA
clone_size: NA
cdr3_length: 14
j_call: TRBJ2-5
v_call: TRBV2
cdr3_nt: TGTGCCAGCGCCAAGGAGGGAATTCAAGAGACCCAGTACTTC
cdr3_aa: CASAKEGIQETQYF

d_call: TRBD2
clone_size: NA
cdr3_length: 14
j_call: TRBJ2-1
v_call: TRBV6-1
cdr3_nt: TGTGCCAGTGAGCGGGACCCCGACTACAATGAGCAGTTCTTC
cdr3_aa: CASERDPDYNEQFF

d_call: TRBD1
clone_size: NA
cdr3_length: 19
j_call: TRBJ1-5
v_call: TRBV12-5
cdr3_nt: TGTGCTAGTGGTTTGGTCGGGACAGGGGCAGGAAATAGCAATCAGCCCCAGCATTTT
cdr3_aa: CASGLVGTGAGNSNQPQHF

d_call: NA
clone_size: NA
cdr3_length: 12
j_call: TRBJ2-7
v_call: TRBV10-3
cdr3_nt: TGTGCCATCAGTGGACAGCGCTACGAGCAGTACTTC
cdr3_aa: CAISGQRYEQYF

d_call: TRBD1
clone_size: NA
cdr3_length: 16
j_call: TRBJ1-2
v_call: TRBV5-1
cdr3_nt: TGCGCCAGCAGCTTGGCCCCCGGACAGGGGGGCTATGGCTACACCTTC
cdr3_aa: CASSLAPGQGGYGYTF

d_call: TRBD1
clone_size: NA
cdr3_length: 16
j_call: TRBJ1-5
v_call: TRBV27
cdr3_nt: TGTGCCAGCAGTACGTCAGGGGGCTTGAGCAATCAGCCCCAGCATTTT
cdr3_aa: CASSTSGGLSNQPQHF

d_call: NA
clone_size: once
cdr3_length: 14
j_call: TRBJ2-5
v_call: TRBV15
cdr3_nt: TGTGCCACCAGCAGGCAGGGGAACCAAGAGACCCAGTACTTC
cdr3_aa: CATSRQGNQETQYF

d_call: TRBD1
clone_size: NA
cdr3_length: 14
j_call: TRBJ1-1
v_call: TRBV27
cdr3_nt: TGTGCCAGCAGTTTAGACAGGGGGCCCACTGAAGCTTTCTTT
cdr3_aa: CASSLDRGPTEAFF

d_call: NA
clone_size: NA
cdr3_length: 14
j_call: TRBJ1-6
v_call: TRBV7-9
cdr3_nt: TGTGCCAGCAGCTTACAACAGGGCAATTCACCCCTCCACTTT
cdr3_aa: CASSLQQGNSPLHF

d_call: TRBD1
clone_size: NA
cdr3_length: 15
j_call: TRBJ2-1
v_call: TRBV7-3
cdr3_nt: TGTGCCAGCAGCGCGACAGGGGGCTCCTACAATGAGCAGTTCTTC
cdr3_aa: CASSATGGSYNEQFF

d_call: TRBD1
clone_size: NA
cdr3_length: 16
j_call: TRBJ1-2
v_call: TRBV9
cdr3_nt: TGTGCCAGCAGCGTAAATGGGGGGACAGGGGCGAGCGGCTACACCTTC
cdr3_aa: CASSVNGGTGASGYTF